The 14 T cell receptor beta chains below were found in one sample sequenced in a study of PD-L1 blockade in urothelial cancer (dated by TCRdb to about 2017). Library generation was performed with the immunoSEQ multiplex PCR assay. In its TCRdb copy, this immuneACCESS table keeps in-frame sequences only and misses some clones. Where compared with another copy, unresolved V genes explain less than half of these, and the others have no known cause. Recorded for this sample are approximately 47,000 clones; 80% to 90% of them occurred a single time. Clones ranked in the top ten supply over 8.5% of the sample. What this sample's time point label stands for: peripheral blood 6 weeks after treatment start. Sequencing used PBMCs, obtained around atezolizumab (anti-PD-L1) treatment. Every receptor here comes from a man between 65 and 85 years old with urothelial cancer.

The CDR3 sequence: CASSQGQPKVNTEAFF. The CDR3 bases are TGTGCCAGCAGTCAGGGACAGCCAAAAGTGAACACTGAAGCTTTCTTT. V usage is TRBV28 and J usage is TRBJ1-1; 7 nucleotides line up with TRBD1. This CDR3 comprises 16 residues. Germline CDR1 reads MDHEN; CDR2 reads SYDVKM. With V trimmed by 5 bases and J by 0 bases, 9 bases remained unmatched.

This clone was counted a single time. The chain recombines TRBV2 with TRBJ2-5, with D unresolved. This CDR3 is 14 amino acids long. From germline, CDR1 is SNHLY and CDR2 FYNNEI. Trimming stripped 4 bases from V and 1 base from J, with 10 bases between. The CDR3 DNA reads TGTGCCAGCAGTGCAACGCAGGTCCAAGAGACCCAGTACTTC. It specifies CASSATQVQETQYF.

The chain links TRBV18 to TRBJ1-1; possible D gene TRBD1, 5 bases. Germline V lookup: CDR1 KGHSH, CDR2 LQKENI. The CDR3 is 13 residues long. V shed 3 bases and J shed 3 bases, with 8 bases lying between them. DNA of the CDR3: TGTGCCAGCTCACCCGACAGTGACACTGAAGCTTTCTTT. Encoded protein: CASSPDSDTEAFF.

The J gene is TRBJ1-1, the V gene TRBV7-8; D is unclear. Germline V gene lookup returns CDR1 SGHVS and CDR2 FQNEAQ. The CDR3 has 13 amino acids. V lost 1 base and J 3 bases, leaving 6 bases between the germline ends. The CDR3, as DNA: TGTGCCAGCAGCTTAGGGGAGTACACTGAAGCTTTCTTT. Its protein is CASSLGEYTEAFF.

This chain joins TRBV7-2 and TRBJ2-7; 8 nucleotides agree with TRBD1. With V trimmed by 0 bases and J by 2 bases, 9 bases remained unmatched. Germline V gene lookup returns CDR1 SGHTA and CDR2 FQGNSA. The CDR3 covers 17 residues. The CDR3 nucleotides are TGTGCCAGCAGCTTAGCTGGGGCCGGACAGGGCGCCTACGAGCAGTACTTC. Translating gives CASSLAGAGQGAYEQYF.

This rearrangement joins TRBV9 to TRBJ2-2; 9 positions match TRBD1. V shed 4 bases, J shed 3 bases, and the junction held 7 bases outside the gene matches. The germline gives CDR1 SGDLS, CDR2 YYNGEE. The CDR3 covers 16 residues. The CDR3 here is CASSPARTGDTGELFF. CDR3 sequence (DNA): TGTGCCAGCAGCCCAGCGAGGACAGGGGACACCGGGGAGCTGTTTTTT.

The chain employs TRBV19 and TRBJ1-4, with TRBD1 matching 12 bases. V was clipped by 11 bases and J by 6 bases; unmatched bases: 13. The CDR3 consists of 16 residues. The germline V gene has CDR1 LNHDA and CDR2 SQIVND (reference sequence). For the CDR3, the DNA is TGTGCCTCCCGGGCACTAGGGACAGGGGGCTATGAAAAACTGTTTTTT. It codes for CASRALGTGGYEKLFF.

CDR3 DNA sequence: TGTGCCAGCAGCTTGGCCCTAGCGGACGAGCAGTACTTC. This encodes CASSLALADEQYF. This chain connects TRBV7-2 to TRBJ2-7; 7 positions agree with TRBD2. The germline V gene encodes CDR1 SGHTA and CDR2 FQGNSA. The CDR3 contains 13 residues. J lost 5 bases, V lost 3 bases, and 4 bases had no gene match.

The rearrangement uses TRBV2 and TRBJ1-1, with D tentatively TRBD1 (6 bases). Per germline, CDR1 SNHLY and CDR2 FYNNEI. V was pared by 9 bases and J by 1 base, with 12 bases between. This CDR3 comprises 13 residues. CDR3 bases: TGTGCCAGTCAGGGGCGCACGAACACTGAAGCTTTCTTT. Protein product: CASQGRTNTEAFF.

Here the CDR3 DNA reads TGTGCCAGTAGTCCCTCCCGCGGTTCGCATCAGCCCCAGCATTTT. Its protein is CASSPSRGSHQPQHF. The J gene is TRBJ1-5, the V gene TRBV19; D remains ambiguous. V lost 5 bases and J 5 bases, leaving 16 bases between the germline ends. This CDR3 spans 15 amino acids. In germline, CDR1 is LNHDA, CDR2 SQIVND (reference sequence).

The CDR3 bases are TGCGCCAGCAGTCTCGGGACAGGGAACACTGAAGCTTTCTTT. Amino acid sequence: CASSLGTGNTEAFF. The genes are TRBV10-1 and TRBJ1-1; 8 bases align to TRBD1. Germline lookup yields CDR1 WNHNN and CDR2 SYGVQD (reference sequence). This CDR3 spans 14 amino acids. The trim removed 5 bases at V and 1 base at J, leaving 3 bases unmatched.

In DNA form, the CDR3 reads TGTGCCAGCAGCCCCGGACTAGCGGTAACTAGCACAGATACGCAGTATTTT. It yields the protein CASSPGLAVTSTDTQYF. The V and J genes are TRBV5-8 and TRBJ2-3; 10 bases agree with TRBD2. The CDR3 length is 17 residues. Losses at the gene ends were 4 bases for V and 0 bases for J; bases not matched to a gene: 8. Germline loops: CDR1 SGHTS, CDR2 YDEGEE. Drawing the rest from reference TRBV5-8 and TRBJ2-3, the complete variable domain is EAGVTQSPTHLIKTRGQQATLRCSPISGHTSVYWYQQALGLGLQFLLWYDEGEERNRGNFPPRFSGRQFPNYSSELNVNALELEDSALYLCASSPGLAVTSTDTQYFGPGTRLTVL.

V usage is TRBV19 and J usage is TRBJ2-2; TRBD1 aligns across 9 bases. CDR1 and CDR2 from the germline V gene are LNHDA and SQIVND (reference sequence). Trimming cost V 5 bases and J 6 bases; bases outside gene matches: 13. The length of the CDR3 is 17 residues. CDR3 DNA sequence: TGTGCCAGTAGTTACGGGACAGGGAAATCCCCTGCCGGGGAGCTGTTTTTT. It encodes CASSYGTGKSPAGELFF.

The chain combines TRBV6-1 with TRBJ1-3; D gene unclear. The CDR3 totals 13 residues. Germline CDR1 reads MNHNS; CDR2 reads SASEGT. V was pared by 0 bases and J by 4 bases, with 4 bases between. The CDR3 loop is CASSEALGNTIYF. CDR3 sequence (DNA): TGTGCCAGCAGTGAAGCTCTCGGAAACACCATATATTTT.